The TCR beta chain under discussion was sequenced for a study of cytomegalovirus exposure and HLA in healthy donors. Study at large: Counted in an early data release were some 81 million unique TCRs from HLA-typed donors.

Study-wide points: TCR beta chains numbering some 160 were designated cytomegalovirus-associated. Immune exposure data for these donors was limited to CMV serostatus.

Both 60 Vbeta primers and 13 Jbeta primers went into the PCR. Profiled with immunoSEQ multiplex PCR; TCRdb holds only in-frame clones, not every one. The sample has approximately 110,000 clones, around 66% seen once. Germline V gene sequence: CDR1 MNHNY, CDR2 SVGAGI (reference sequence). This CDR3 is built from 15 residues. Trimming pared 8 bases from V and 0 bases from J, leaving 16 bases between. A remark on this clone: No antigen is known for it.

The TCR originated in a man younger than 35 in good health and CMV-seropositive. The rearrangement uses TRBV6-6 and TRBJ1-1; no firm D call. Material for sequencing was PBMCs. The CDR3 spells CASFTQAGMNTEAFF. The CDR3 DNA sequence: TGTGCCAGCTTTACCCAGGCAGGAATGAACACTGAAGCTTTCTTT.